These T cell receptor beta chains were read from a single sample in a study of CD8+ T cells in alopecia areata. Profiled with immunoSEQ multiplex PCR; TCRdb holds only in-frame clones, not every one. The profile covers 30,000 to 45,000 clones, with 45% to 55% appearing a single time and over 1.5% taken by the ten largest. Source material: CD4+ Tregs sorted from blood. The receptors shown here come from a human donor with alopecia areata. Each CDR3 is given with its conserved first and last residue. The D gene is left open where the match is weak. Expanded clones are given a class, and other clones once, few, many or no size at all.

>few|TRBJ2-1|12|TRBV12-5|-
TGTGCTAGTGGTGTGCAGGGCGGTGAGCAGTTCTTC
CASGVQGGEQFF
>-|TRBJ2-1|13|TRBV5-6|-
TGTGCCAGCAGCCCAGGGCAGGGGTTGGGTTCGGTCTTC
CASSPGQGLGSVF
>medium-sized|TRBJ1-3|15|TRBV14|-
TGTGCCAGCAGCCACGACGGAAGGCTTGGAAACACCATATATTTT
CASSHDGRLGNTIYF
>-|TRBJ2-1|13|TRBV7-2|-
TGTGCCAGCAGCTTAAGGCGAGGGGATGAGCAGTTCTTC
CASSLRRGDEQFF
>-|TRBJ2-1|14|TRBV5-1|-
TGCGCCAGTCATGGAGGAAGCTCCTACAATGAGCAGTTCTTC
CASHGGSSYNEQFF
>-|TRBJ2-7|12|TRBV27|-
TGTGCCAGCAGTTTCATGGGGGGGCGGGCGTACTTC
CASSFMGGRAYF
>-|TRBJ2-2|15|TRBV7-2|TRBD2
TGTGCCAGCAGCTACCTCGGGGGGGGCCCCGGGGAGCTGTTTTTT
CASSYLGGGPGELFF
>once|TRBJ2-7|10|TRBV7-9|-
TGTGCCAGCGGGTTTTTCGAGCAGTACTTC
CASGFFEQYF
>-|TRBJ1-5|14|TRBV30|-
TGTGCCTGGAGATCGTGGGGTAGCAATCAGCCCCAGCATTTT
CAWRSWGSNQPQHF
>-|TRBJ1-6|12|TRBV7-9|TRBD1
TGTGCCACCTCCAGGGGGAGGTCACCCCTCCACTTT
CATSRGRSPLHF
>few|TRBJ2-4|17|TRBV27|TRBD1
TGTGCCAGCAGTTTATTTGGGACAGGGGGATCCAAAAACATTCAGTACTTC
CASSLFGTGGSKNIQYF
>-|TRBJ1-1|14|TRBV5-1|-
TGCGCCAGCAGCTTGCCTCGGGAGAACACTGAAGCTTTCTTT
CASSLPRENTEAFF
>-|TRBJ2-3|15|TRBV27|-
TGTGCCAGCAGTTTATTCGTTCGCGGCACAGATACGCAGTATTTT
CASSLFVRGTDTQYF
>-|TRBJ2-1|13|TRBV7-9|TRBD2
TGTGCCAGCACGGGAGGGGGACACAATGAGCAGTTCTTC
CASTGGGHNEQFF
>-|TRBJ1-1|14|TRBV5-6|TRBD1
TGTGCCAGCAGCAGACGGGACAGGAACACTGAAGCTTTCTTT
CASSRRDRNTEAFF
>medium-sized|TRBJ2-5|17|TRBV7-2|TRBD2
TGTGCCAGCAGCTTAGGTCGGTTAGCGGGGGGCCAAGAGACCCAGTACTTC
CASSLGRLAGGQETQYF
>-|TRBJ2-1|14|TRBV5-1|-
TGCGCCAGCAGCCGGGGGTGGACCACTTTTGAGCAGTTCTTC
CASSRGWTTFEQFF
>medium-sized|TRBJ2-7|13|TRBV7-6|-
TGTGCCAGCAGCTTACAGGGGACTGGGGAGCAGTACTTC
CASSLQGTGEQYF
>few|TRBJ1-5|16|TRBV4-1|-
TGCGCCAGCAGCCAAGATTGGAGGCGCGGGGGTCAGCCCCAGCATTTT
CASSQDWRRGGQPQHF
>-|TRBJ2-3|13|TRBV28|-
TGTGCCAGCAGCGGCGGGAACACAGATACGCAGTATTTT
CASSGGNTDTQYF
>-|TRBJ2-1|13|TRBV7-2|-
TGTGCCAGCAGCAGGGGAATAGACAATGAGCAGTTCTTC
CASSRGIDNEQFF
>few|TRBJ2-7|16|TRBV7-8|-
TGTGCCAGCAGCTTTAACGGGGCGATACTCTCCTACGAGCAGTACTTC
CASSFNGAILSYEQYF
>-|TRBJ2-7|13|TRBV7-9|-
TGTGCCAGCAGCCAGACCGCACCCTACGAGCAGTACTTC
CASSQTAPYEQYF
>few|TRBJ2-1|18|TRBV5-1|TRBD2
TGCGCCAGCAAGCCTAGCGGAACCTCGGCTATTGCCTACAATGAGCAGTTCTTC
CASKPSGTSAIAYNEQFF
>-|TRBJ2-1|16|TRBV7-2|TRBD2
TGTGCCAGCAGCGCACCCGGGACTAGCGGTTTCAATGAGCAGTTCTTC
CASSAPGTSGFNEQFF
>-|TRBJ1-6|14|TRBV5-1|TRBD1
TGCGCCAGCAGTCCGACAGGGGGCCGATCACCCCTCCACTTT
CASSPTGGRSPLHF
>-|TRBJ2-1|15|TRBV6-4|TRBD2
TGTGCCAGCAGTGACGGAGGACTAGACTACAATGAGCAGTTCTTC
CASSDGGLDYNEQFF
>-|TRBJ2-1|14|TRBV4-1|TRBD2
TGCGCCAGCAGCCAACCGGGACTACACAATGAGCAGTTCTTC
CASSQPGLHNEQFF
>-|TRBJ2-1|14|TRBV5-1|TRBD1
TGCGCCAGCAGCCAGGGGGCCCCCTACAATGAGCAGTTCTTC
CASSQGAPYNEQFF
>-|TRBJ2-3|15|TRBV7-3|-
TGTGCCAGCAGCTCGCGAATAGCGAGCACAGATACGCAGTATTTT
CASSSRIASTDTQYF
>few|TRBJ1-1|11|TRBV27|-
TGTGCCAGCAGTAACGGAGGGGAAGCTTTCTTT
CASSNGGEAFF
>-|TRBJ2-7|15|TRBV18|TRBD1
TGTGCCAGCTCACCCGGGACAGGGAGCTCCTACGAGCAGTACTTC
CASSPGTGSSYEQYF
>-|TRBJ1-1|13|TRBV7-2|-
TGTGCCAGCAGCTTAAGGATGAACACTGAAGCTTTCTTT
CASSLRMNTEAFF
>-|TRBJ2-5|13|TRBV7-2|-
TGTGCCAGCAGCTTAGCCCCCGGGGAGACCCAGTACTTC
CASSLAPGETQYF
>-|TRBJ2-2|16|TRBV4-2|-
TGTGCCAGCAGCCAAGATGCCGGGACCCCGGCCGGGGAGCTGTTTTTT
CASSQDAGTPAGELFF
>-|TRBJ2-1|13|TRBV28|-
TGTGCCAGCGGTCTCGGCTCCTACAATGAGCAGTTCTTC
CASGLGSYNEQFF
>-|TRBJ1-5|16|TRBV19|-
TGTGCCAGTAGTCCCTCCTGGACAGTCTTCAATCAGCCCCAGCATTTT
CASSPSWTVFNQPQHF